A selection of T cell receptor beta chains follows, all from one sample in a study of post-analysis software for immune sequencing data. TCRdb fed the PCR reads into MiXCR, producing one record per CDR3 protein. Here the sample spans about 400,000 distinct CDR3 sequences, around 37% being singletons. The sequencing input was blood. The receptors shown here come from a girl aged 10 to 17 with multiple sclerosis. CDR3s include the opening cysteine and the closing phenylalanine or tryptophan.

J gene	V gene	CDR3 protein
TRBJ2-4	TRBV3-1	CASSQESLAGTFDIQYF
TRBJ2-3	TRBV28	CASSLYGLGTYTDTQYF
TRBJ2-5	TRBV9	CASSVSVGGQETQYF
TRBJ2-5	TRBV20-1	CSARDPGSQETQYF
TRBJ1-1	TRBV6-1	CASSEGPKIMNTEAFF
TRBJ2-7	TRBV20-1	CSAYTGTSTEQYF
TRBJ2-5	TRBV6-5	CASSYSRDRKETQYF
TRBJ1-4	TRBV16	CASSPPRFSTNEKLFF
TRBJ2-5	TRBV6-1	CASSGWTHQETQYF
TRBJ2-7	TRBV4-1	CASSPAGRSYEQYF
TRBJ1-1	TRBV7-2	CASSLEGDIGTEAFF
TRBJ2-3	TRBV12-3/TRBV12-4	CASSRGTGPPGTDTQYF
TRBJ2-5	TRBV6-1	CASSLFGTSTRRETQYF
TRBJ1-1	TRBV18	CASSPPSGQGKAEAFF
TRBJ1-1	TRBV5-6	CASSRREGAFF
TRBJ2-4	TRBV5-1	CASSSVSRAHKQYF
TRBJ2-7	TRBV12-3/TRBV12-4	CASSFSLSYEQYF
TRBJ2-5	TRBV4-2	CASSPIGGHQETQYF
TRBJ2-1	TRBV11-2	CASSLVPSGGPSYNEQFF
TRBJ2-7	TRBV7-2	CASSLVSSHEQYF
TRBJ2-2	TRBV7-9	CASSRPGAYTGELFF
TRBJ1-2	TRBV9	CASSGRSGYGYTF
TRBJ1-5	TRBV6-6	CASSAANQPQHF
TRBJ2-1	TRBV12-3/TRBV12-4	CASSPRTGGFEQFF
TRBJ2-5	TRBV7-2	CASSPGAAGGETQYF
NA	TRBV27	CASSLSGWGEQYF
TRBJ2-5	TRBV10-3	CAISESTGQQETQYF
TRBJ1-5	TRBV12-3/TRBV12-4	CASNIRGEGNQPQHF
TRBJ2-1	TRBV7-9	CASSTVQGPKGNEQFF
TRBJ2-5	TRBV11-2	CASSLASHGETQYF
TRBJ2-1	TRBV4-1	CASSHRTSGGNEQFF
TRBJ2-5	TRBV4-1	CASSQGEGATTYF
TRBJ2-7	TRBV5-6	CASSSPTTGVYEQYF
TRBJ2-7	TRBV6-5	CASSRDAVTRNEQYF
TRBJ2-7	TRBV5-1	CASSLETTSSYEQYF
TRBJ1-4	TRBV4-1	CASSQEGRYEKLFF